These 30 T cell receptor beta chains originate from one sample sequenced in a study of T cells in Graves' hyperthyroidism and ophthalmopathy. Using RNA transcripts as the source, TCR beta CDR3 regions were amplified. With the HTBI primer set, the TCR CDR3 went through a first round of RT-PCR. TCRdb processed the multiplex PCR reads anew with MiXCR; each CDR3 protein has one entry. The table has around 620,000 distinct CDR3 sequences, more than 13% seen once. The source material was blood. The receptors were sampled from a woman aged 18-29 years with Graves' ophthalmopathy.

This chain uses TRBV27 with TRBJ1-3; D might be TRBD1 (5 bases). Trimming shortened V by 5 bases and J by 4 bases, and 18 bases separated the two germline ends. The length of the CDR3 is 16 residues. Germline CDR1 reads MNHEY; CDR2 reads SMNVEV (reference sequence). The CDR3 DNA is TGTGCCAGCAGTGCTGGGGACGGTCGATGGGGAAACACCATATATTTT. Translation gives CASSAGDGRWGNTIYF.

This clonotype was observed many times. The chain links TRBV12-3 or TRBV12-4 to TRBJ1-3; 7 bases map to TRBD1. V lost 6 bases to trimming and J lost 3 bases; unmatched junction nucleotides: 5. There are 14 residues in the CDR3. CDR3 region: CASSPTGIGNTIYF. The CDR3 nucleotides are TGTGCCAGCAGCCCGACAGGGATTGGAAACACCATATATTTT.

This clonotype was seen many times. This chain joins TRBV7-9 and TRBJ1-4; D is ambiguous. Germline values: CDR1 SEHNR, CDR2 FQNEAQ (reference sequence). The CDR3 is 14 residues long. Trimming removed 5 bases from V and 8 bases from J, with 15 bases in between. The CDR3 loop reads CASSPTDLGEKLFF. CDR3 nucleotides: TGTGCCAGCAGCCCGACCGACCTGGGGGAAAAACTGTTTTTT.

In its sample, this clonotype was seen many times. The V call is TRBV27, the J call TRBJ2-2, with 7 bases identical to TRBD2. Germline V gene data show CDR1 as MNHEY and CDR2 as SMNVEV (reference sequence). This CDR3 has 13 amino acids. The trim removed 4 bases at V and 4 bases at J, leaving 0 bases unmatched. DNA of the CDR3: TGTGCCAGCAGTTGGACTAGCACCGGGGAGCTGTTTTTT. Amino acids: CASSWTSTGELFF.

This clonotype came up many times. The V call is TRBV27, the J call TRBJ2-1; TRBD2 agrees at 7 bases. CDR3 size: 13 residues. Per the germline V gene, CDR1 is MNHEY and CDR2 is SMNVEV (reference sequence). The V gene end was trimmed by 10 bases and the J gene end by 7 bases; junction bases not matched to a gene: 10. In nucleotides, the CDR3 is TGTGCCACTAGGGGAGGGATACGGAATGAGCAGTTCTTC. This gives the protein CATRGGIRNEQFF.

Written as DNA, the CDR3 is TGCGCCAGCAGCCAACGACTGGCTGGATTCTCCTACGAGCAGTACTTC. Its translation: CASSQRLAGFSYEQYF. The chain has TRBV4-1 and TRBJ2-7; D not certain. The germline CDR1 and CDR2 sequences are MGHRA and YSYEKL. V was trimmed by 2 bases and J by 0 bases, leaving 14 bases between them. The CDR3 sequence is 16 residues long.

This clonotype was seen repeatedly, ten times or more. The chain links TRBV2 to TRBJ1-1; no definite D call. Germline lookup yields CDR1 SNHLY and CDR2 FYNNEI. Trimming took 5 bases from V and 5 from J, leaving 9 bases between them. There are 12 residues in the CDR3. CDR3 in DNA: TGTGCCAGCAGTTCTCAGAGGACTGAAGCTTTCTTT. Residues: CASSSQRTEAFF.

This clonotype has at least ten counts. CDR3 amino acids: CASSLLVLAKNIQYF. The DNA for the CDR3 is TGTGCCAGCAGCTTACTGGTACTAGCCAAAAACATTCAGTACTTC. This rearrangement joins TRBV7-8 to TRBJ2-4; no clear D gene. This CDR3 is 15 amino acids long. V was shortened by 2 bases and J by 0 bases, with 8 bases between the two germline ends. Germline loops: CDR1 SGHVS, CDR2 FQNEAQ. The variable domain in full, completed from reference TRBV7-8 and TRBJ2-4, reads GAGVSQSPRYKVAKRGQDVALRCDPISGHVSLFWYQQALGQGPEFLTYFQNEAQLDKSGLPSDRFFAERPEGSVSTLKIQRTQQEDSAVYLCASSLLVLAKNIQYFGAGTRLSVL.

This clonotype was observed a few times. The rearrangement joins TRBV3-1 to TRBJ1-4, with no clear D. Per the germline V gene, CDR1 is LGHDT and CDR2 is YNNKEL (reference sequence). V dropped 3 bases and J dropped 3 bases, with 17 bases sitting between them. The CDR3 extends over 17 amino acids. The CDR3 spells CASSHPTVRGANEKLFF. In nucleotides, the CDR3 is TGTGCCAGCAGCCACCCGACGGTTCGTGGGGCTAATGAAAAACTGTTTTTT. Full variable domain (rest looked up from reference TRBV3-1 and TRBJ1-4): DTAVSQTPKYLVTQMGNDKSIKCEQNLGHDTMYWYKQDSKKFLKIMFSYNNKELIINETVPNRFSPKSPDKAHLNLHINSLELGDSAVYFCASSHPTVRGANEKLFFGSGTQLSVL.

This clonotype was observed a few times. J is TRBJ1-5 and V is TRBV13; D is unclear. V was cut by 2 bases and J by 6 bases, with 8 bases left in between. CDR1 and CDR2 (germline): PRHDT, FYEKMQ (reference sequence). The CDR3 consists of 13 residues. DNA for the CDR3: TGTGCCAGCAGCTTAAAAGGGTCTCAGCCCCAGCATTTT. Protein: CASSLKGSQPQHF.

This clonotype has a count of ten or more. V is TRBV5-1 and J is TRBJ2-2, with 9 bases lining up with TRBD2. The CDR3 is 18 residues long. The V gene end was trimmed by 3 bases and the J gene end by 7 bases; junction bases not matched to a gene: 16. The germline V gene encodes CDR1 SGHRS and CDR2 YFSETQ. The CDR3 DNA follows: TGCGCCAGCAGCTCTCACCCGCGGACTAGCGCGAGCGACGGGGAGCTGTTTTTT. Translating it yields CASSSHPRTSASDGELFF.

This clonotype was detected many times. This chain connects TRBV30 to TRBJ1-1, with D possibly TRBD1 on 5 matching bases. This CDR3 is 13 amino acids long. In germline, CDR1 is GTSNPN, CDR2 SVGIG (reference sequence). The V end lost 3 bases, the J end lost 3 bases, and 11 bases lay between the germline ends. CDR3 DNA sequence: TGTGCCTGGAGCACACAGGCGGACACTGAAGCTTTCTTT. Protein: CAWSTQADTEAFF.

This rearrangement joins TRBV2 to TRBJ1-1; possibly TRBD1 for D (6 bases). This CDR3 region has 15 residues. Germline-derived CDR1 and CDR2 are SNHLY and FYNNEI. Between the trimmed V and J ends, which lost 6 bases and 1 base, there was a span of 15 bases. The CDR3 is CASRRGAGENTEAFF. Here the CDR3 DNA reads TGTGCCAGCAGACGGGGGGCGGGGGAGAACACTGAAGCTTTCTTT.

This chain connects TRBV7-9 to TRBJ2-1; 8 nucleotides match TRBD2. The CDR3 runs to 16 residues. Germline-derived CDR1 and CDR2 are SEHNR and FQNEAQ (reference sequence). The V gene end was trimmed by 5 bases and the J gene end by 5 bases; junction bases not matched to a gene: 11. CDR3 nucleotides: TGTGCCAGCAGCCCGTGGTACGGGAGGGAGAACAATGAGCAGTTCTTC. It yields the protein CASSPWYGRENNEQFF.

The chain carries TRBV28 and TRBJ1-2; 9 positions match TRBD1. There are 14 residues in the CDR3. Germline V CDR1 and CDR2: MDHEN, SYDVKM. Trimming removed 6 bases from V and 12 bases from J; junction bases left unmatched: 14. DNA of the CDR3: TGTGCCAGCAGCCCGGGACAGGGAGCCCTCGGTGACACCTTC. Its translation: CASSPGQGALGDTF.

V usage is TRBV19 and J usage is TRBJ2-1; D not certain. V gave up 6 bases and J gave up 8 bases, with 8 bases separating them. CDR3 length: 11 residues. The V gene's germline CDR1 is LNHDA and CDR2 SQIVND (reference sequence). The DNA for the CDR3 is TGTGCCAGTAGCCCGGACGATGAGCAGTTCTTC. Translation gives CASSPDDEQFF.

This clonotype occurred many times. The V call is TRBV3-1, the J call TRBJ1-2; 7 bases match TRBD1. Looked up from germline, CDR1 is LGHDT and CDR2 is YNNKEL (reference sequence). CDR3 size: 18 residues. J was trimmed by 4 bases and V by 5 bases; bases with no gene match: 19. In nucleotides, the CDR3 is TGTGCCAGCAGCGGAGGCGTAAGCAGGGGGTCGGGCCTCTATGGCTACACCTTC. Protein sequence: CASSGGVSRGSGLYGYTF.

This clonotype showed up many times. This rearrangement joins TRBV2 to TRBJ1-1, with 7 bases that match TRBD1. Germline-derived CDR1 and CDR2 are SNHLY and FYNNEI. The CDR3 has 14 amino acids. Trimming at V came to 6 bases and at J to 1 base, leaving 5 bases not matched to a gene. DNA of the CDR3: TGTGCCAGCAGGGAACAGGGGTGGAACACTGAAGCTTTCTTT. Encoded protein: CASREQGWNTEAFF.

This clonotype has at least ten counts. The gene calls are TRBV6-1 and TRBJ1-4, with D perhaps matching TRBD1 (6 bases). Deletions cut 5 bases from V and 7 bases from J, with 17 bases between. Germline loops: CDR1 MNHNS, CDR2 SASEGT. The CDR3 is 15 amino acids. The CDR3 is CASSYGGQGIEKLFF. CDR3 in DNA: TGTGCCAGCAGTTACGGAGGGCAGGGGATTGAAAAACTGTTTTTT.

The sample holds many counts of this clonotype. The chain links TRBV28 to TRBJ2-3, with 9 nucleotides matching TRBD2. The CDR3 is 13 residues long. From germline, CDR1 is MDHEN and CDR2 SYDVKM. Losses at the gene ends were 11 bases for V and 7 bases for J; bases not matched to a gene: 10. The CDR3 is CALGLAGPNTQYF. CDR3 nucleotides: TGTGCCCTAGGGCTAGCGGGACCGAATACGCAGTATTTT. The whole variable domain, remainder taken from reference TRBV28 and TRBJ2-3, is DVKVTQSSRYLVKRTGEKVFLECVQDMDHENMFWYRQDPGLGLRLIYFSYDVKMKEKGDIPEGYSVSREKKERFSLILESASTNQTSMYLCALGLAGPNTQYFGPGTRLTVL.

The rearrangement links TRBV12-5 to TRBJ2-7; the D is unclear. The CDR3 totals 16 residues. Trimming removed 2 bases at V and 0 bases at J, with 14 bases between. The germline CDR1 and CDR2 sequences are LGHNT and FRNRAP. As DNA, the CDR3 is TGTGCTAGTGGTTTGATAGACCTTCTTCCCTCCTACGAGCAGTACTTC. It codes for CASGLIDLLPSYEQYF.

Worth noting for this clonotype: The DNA is left out, because the CDR3 cannot be placed on it with certainty; the CDR3 is given as TCRdb lists it. The chain joins TRBV28 to TRBJ2-2; the table's TRBD1 call for D was not verified on the DNA. CDR1 is MDHEN and CDR2 is SYDVKM in the germline V gene. Termini included, the CDR3 measures 14 amino acids. The CDR3 protein is CASGGFGTPGSCFF.

The CDR3 coding sequence is TGTGCCAGCAGCCGAGGGACAGGCCCTGGAAACACCATATATTTT. Protein: CASSRGTGPGNTIYF. This chain connects TRBV7-6 to TRBJ1-3; TRBD1 agrees at 8 bases. The CDR3 length is 15 residues. Per the germline V gene, CDR1 is SGHVS and CDR2 is FNYEAQ. The V segment lost 5 bases and the J segment 2 bases; nucleotides outside the gene matches: 5. The complete variable domain, with remaining parts taken from reference TRBV7-6 and TRBJ1-3, reads GAGVSQSPRYKVTKRGQDVALRCDPISGHVSLYWYRQALGQGPEFLTYFNYEAQQDKSGLPNDRFSAERPEGSISTLTIQRTEQRDSAMYRCASSRGTGPGNTIYFGEGSWLTVV.

Only a few counts were recorded for this clonotype. The rearrangement links TRBV11-2 to TRBJ2-2; 8 nucleotides line up with TRBD2. This CDR3 region has 15 residues. Germline V lookup: CDR1 SGHAT, CDR2 FQNNGV. The ends lost 8 bases at V and 6 bases at J; junction bases unmatched: 11. The CDR3 DNA is TGTGCCAGCTTATTGACGGGAGGGCCGGCCGGGGAGCTGTTTTTT. Its translation is CASLLTGGPAGELFF.

There are many counts of this clonotype. This rearrangement joins TRBV24-1 to TRBJ2-2, with TRBD1 matching 8 bases. J was trimmed by 3 bases and V by 7 bases; bases with no gene match: 6. This CDR3 is built from 15 residues. Germline V gene lookup returns CDR1 KGHDR and CDR2 SFDVKD. The CDR3 bases are TGTGCCACCAGGCCCGGACAGGGTTACACCGGGGAGCTGTTTTTT. It encodes CATRPGQGYTGELFF.

The chain joins TRBV19 to TRBJ2-1; TRBD2 matches at 7 bases. Germline assignment: CDR1 LNHDA and CDR2 SQIVND (reference sequence). The CDR3 is 16 residues long. The trim removed 3 bases at V and 0 bases at J, leaving 5 bases unmatched. CDR3 in amino acids: CASSIRSGGSYNEQFF. The CDR3 DNA reads TGTGCCAGTAGTATTAGGTCGGGGGGCTCCTACAATGAGCAGTTCTTC.

The V and J genes are TRBV5-5 and TRBJ1-2; no firm D call. The germline V gene encodes CDR1 SGHKS and CDR2 YYEKEE (reference sequence). CDR3 length: 13 residues. V lost 1 base and J 10 bases, leaving 14 bases between the germline ends. The CDR3 spells CASSLPEYHDYTF. CDR3 nucleotide sequence: TGTGCCAGCAGCTTGCCGGAATACCATGACTACACCTTC. The full variable domain, its missing parts supplied by reference TRBV5-5 and TRBJ1-2, is DAGVTQSPTHLIKTRGQQVTLRCSPISGHKSVSWYQQVLGQGPQFIFQYYEKEERGRGNFPDRFSARQFPNYSSELNVNALLLGDSALYLCASSLPEYHDYTFGSGTRLTVV.

This clonotype showed up many times. The V gene is TRBV2, the J gene TRBJ2-7; D is perhaps TRBD2 (6 bases). The germline V gene has CDR1 SNHLY and CDR2 FYNNEI. The V and J ends lost 6 bases and 2 bases respectively, with 14 bases between them. The CDR3 has 14 residues. The CDR3 bases are TGTGCCAGCAGGGAGGGAGCGGCAACCTACGAGCAGTACTTC. It translates to CASREGAATYEQYF.

This sequence joins TRBV12-3 or TRBV12-4 and TRBJ1-3, with 7 positions matching TRBD1. V dropped 5 bases and J dropped 2; count of bases not matched to a gene: 3. The CDR3 has 14 amino acids. The CDR3 region is CASSQGGAGNTIYF. CDR3 sequence (DNA): TGTGCCAGCAGTCAGGGGGGCGCTGGAAACACCATATATTTT.

This clonotype appeared a few times. The CDR3 loop is CASSQDVDRWTDTQYF. The DNA of the CDR3 is TGTGCCAGCAGCCAAGATGTAGACCGATGGACAGATACGCAGTATTTT. This chain uses TRBV14 with TRBJ2-3; D gene ambiguous. The CDR3 is 16 residues long. V gave up 0 bases and J gave up 3 bases, with 13 bases separating them. Germline-derived CDR1 and CDR2 are SGHDN and FVKESK. The entire variable domain, with the rest obtained from reference TRBV14 and TRBJ2-3, is as follows: EAGVTQFPSHSVIEKGQTVTLRCDPISGHDNLYWYRRVMGKEIKFLLHFVKESKQDESGMPNNRFLAERTGGTYSTLKVQPAELEDSGVYFCASSQDVDRWTDTQYFGPGTRLTVL.